The clone carrying this T cell receptor (beta chain) was observed a few times. This CDR3 spans 14 amino acids. V was clipped by 4 bases and J by 1 base, with 10 bases between them. CDR1 and CDR2 from the germline V gene are SGHVS and FNYEAQ. TCRdb reanalysed the 5' RACE reads using MiXCR and keeps one entry per CDR3 protein. The sample holds 55,000 to 70,000 distinct CDR3 sequences, about 28% seen once. The chain couples TRBV7-6 to TRBJ1-1; tentatively, D is TRBD1 (5 bases). This receptor was taken from a female donor with breast cancer. The material sequenced was tumor-infiltrating memory CD4+ T cells sorted from the breast tumor. Subset noted: memory CD4+ T cells, CD4+CD45RO+CD25-. Here the CDR3 DNA reads TGTGCCAGCAGCTCTGGGGCGGGGAACACTGAAGCTTTCTTT. Its translation is CASSSGAGNTEAFF.